This T cell receptor beta chain was observed in a study of cytomegalovirus exposure and HLA in healthy donors. The sample holds one count of this clone. As yet, its antigen is unknown. The study, taken as a whole, reports: TCR beta chain V- and J-gene trimming was linked, in a later analysis, to a missense variant in DCLRE1C. Earlier analysis looked at TCR beta V segments, and most were productive about 90% or about 30% of the time. The later analysis indicated that the majority of CMV-associated TCR beta chains appeared HLA-restricted.

It was with 60 Vbeta and 13 Jbeta primers that the PCR ran. Profiling relied on immunoSEQ multiplex PCR, and the TCRdb table lists in-frame clones only, not all of them. The sample yields around 170,000 clones, around four fifths seen once. There are 16 residues in the CDR3. From germline, CDR1 is MNHEY and CDR2 SMNVEV (reference sequence). Germline trimming cut 4 bases from V and 0 bases from J; bases unmatched to any gene: 3. The sequenced material came from PBMCs. The sequence was collected from a woman aged 18-29 years in good health and CMV-seronegative. The chain carries TRBV27 and TRBJ1-6; TRBD1 aligns across 7 bases. Written as DNA, the CDR3 is TGTGCCAGCAGTTCCCGGGACAGCTCCTATAATTCACCCCTCCACTTT. Translation gives CASSSRDSSYNSPLHF.